The T cell receptor beta chain described here comes from a study of blood T cell repertoires in COVID-19. Repertoires were generated with immunoSEQ multiplex PCR, while TCRdb's copy carries only in-frame clones and drops some. The table records 150,000 or so clones, 75% to 90% of them present only once. Germline V gene sequence: CDR1 SGHTA, CDR2 FQGTGA. Trimming left V 5 bases short and J 5 bases short, with 15 bases between. The CDR3 contains 14 residues. This chain links TRBV7-3 with TRBJ1-1; possibly TRBD1 for D (6 bases). Sequencing input: peripheral blood. The sequence was collected from a middle-aged woman with acute or convalescent COVID-19. The CDR3 region is CASSPRQGITEAFF. The CDR3 DNA reads TGTGCCAGCAGCCCACGGCAGGGGATTACTGAAGCTTTCTTT.